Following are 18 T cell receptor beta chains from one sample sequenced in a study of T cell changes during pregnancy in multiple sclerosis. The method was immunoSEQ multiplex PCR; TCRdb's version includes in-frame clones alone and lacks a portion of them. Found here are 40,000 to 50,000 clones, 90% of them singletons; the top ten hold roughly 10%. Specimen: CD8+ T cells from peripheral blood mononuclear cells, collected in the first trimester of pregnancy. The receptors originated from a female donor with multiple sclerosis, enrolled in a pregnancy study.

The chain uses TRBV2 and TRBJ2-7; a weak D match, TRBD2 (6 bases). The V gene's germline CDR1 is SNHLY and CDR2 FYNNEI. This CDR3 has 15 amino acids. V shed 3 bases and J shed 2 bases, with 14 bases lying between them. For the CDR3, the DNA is TGTGCCAGCAGTGAGGTGGGTAGCGGCACCTACGAGCAGTACTTC. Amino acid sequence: CASSEVGSGTYEQYF.

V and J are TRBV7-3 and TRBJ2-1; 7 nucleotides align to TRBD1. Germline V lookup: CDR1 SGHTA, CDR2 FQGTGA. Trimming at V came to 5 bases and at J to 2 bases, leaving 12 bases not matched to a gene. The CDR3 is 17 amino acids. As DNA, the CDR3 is TGTGCCAGCAGCGCTACCGCCCCCGGGACAGCCTACAATGAGCAGTTCTTC. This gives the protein CASSATAPGTAYNEQFF.

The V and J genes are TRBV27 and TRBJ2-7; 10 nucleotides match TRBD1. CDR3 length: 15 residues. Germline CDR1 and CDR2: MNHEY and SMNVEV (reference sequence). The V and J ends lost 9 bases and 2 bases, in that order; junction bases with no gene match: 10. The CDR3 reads CASTKRDRGTYEQYF. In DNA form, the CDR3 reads TGTGCCAGTACCAAGAGGGACAGGGGAACCTACGAGCAGTACTTC.

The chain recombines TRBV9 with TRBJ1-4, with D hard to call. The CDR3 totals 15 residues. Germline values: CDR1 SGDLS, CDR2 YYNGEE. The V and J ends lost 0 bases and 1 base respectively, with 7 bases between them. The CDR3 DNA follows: TGTGCCAGCAGCGTAGGGCGGATAACTAATGAAAAACTGTTTTTT. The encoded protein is CASSVGRITNEKLFF.

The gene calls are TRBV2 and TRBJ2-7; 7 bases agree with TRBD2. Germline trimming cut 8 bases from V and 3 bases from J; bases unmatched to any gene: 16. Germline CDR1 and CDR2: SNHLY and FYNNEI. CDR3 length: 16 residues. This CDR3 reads CASLGNGGEGNYEQYF. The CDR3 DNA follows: TGTGCCAGCCTTGGTAACGGTGGGGAGGGAAACTACGAGCAGTACTTC. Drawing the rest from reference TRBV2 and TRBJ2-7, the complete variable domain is EPEVTQTPSHQVTQMGQEVILRCVPISNHLYFYWYRQILGQKVEFLVSFYNNEISEKSEIFDDQFSVERPDGSNFTLKIRSTKLEDSAMYFCASLGNGGEGNYEQYFGPGTRLTVT.

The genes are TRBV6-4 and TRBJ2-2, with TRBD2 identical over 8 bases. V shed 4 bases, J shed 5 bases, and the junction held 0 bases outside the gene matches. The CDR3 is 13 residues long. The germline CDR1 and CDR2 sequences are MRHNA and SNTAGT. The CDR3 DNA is TGTGCCAGCAGTGCGGGGGGGACCGGGGAGCTGTTTTTT. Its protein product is CASSAGGTGELFF.

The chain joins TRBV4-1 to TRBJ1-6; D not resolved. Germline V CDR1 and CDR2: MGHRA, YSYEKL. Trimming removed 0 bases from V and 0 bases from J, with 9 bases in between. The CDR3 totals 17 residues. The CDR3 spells CASSQDSGSSYNSPLHF. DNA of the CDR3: TGCGCCAGCAGCCAAGATTCGGGGAGCTCCTATAATTCACCCCTCCACTTT.

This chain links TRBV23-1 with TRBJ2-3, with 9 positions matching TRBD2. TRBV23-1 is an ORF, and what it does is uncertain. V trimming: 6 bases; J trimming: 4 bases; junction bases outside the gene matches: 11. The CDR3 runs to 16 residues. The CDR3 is CASSQAERGVADTQYF. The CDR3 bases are TGCGCCAGCAGCCAAGCCGAGCGGGGGGTGGCAGATACGCAGTATTTT.

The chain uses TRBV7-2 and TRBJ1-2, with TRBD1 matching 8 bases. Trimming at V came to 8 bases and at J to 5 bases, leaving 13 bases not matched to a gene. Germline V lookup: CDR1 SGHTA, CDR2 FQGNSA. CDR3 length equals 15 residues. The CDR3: CASYRPGQVLYGYTF. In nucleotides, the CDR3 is TGTGCCAGCTACCGACCGGGACAGGTTCTTTATGGCTACACCTTC.

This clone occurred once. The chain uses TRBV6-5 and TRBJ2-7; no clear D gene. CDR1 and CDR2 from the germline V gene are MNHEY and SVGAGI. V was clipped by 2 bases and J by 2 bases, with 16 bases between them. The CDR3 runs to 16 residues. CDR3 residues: CASSYGWAGQTYEQYF. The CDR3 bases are TGTGCCAGCAGTTACGGTTGGGCAGGCCAGACCTACGAGCAGTACTTC.

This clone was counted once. This chain's CDR3 is CASGPIQGARFGTEAFF. The CDR3 nucleotides are TGTGCCAGCGGCCCAATACAGGGAGCTAGGTTCGGCACTGAAGCTTTCTTT. V is TRBV27 and J is TRBJ1-1; TRBD1 might be the D (6 bases). Trimming took off 8 bases at V and 4 bases at J, with 26 bases between the two ends. Germline V gene sequence: CDR1 MNHEY, CDR2 SMNVEV (reference sequence). The CDR3 loop spans 17 amino acids.

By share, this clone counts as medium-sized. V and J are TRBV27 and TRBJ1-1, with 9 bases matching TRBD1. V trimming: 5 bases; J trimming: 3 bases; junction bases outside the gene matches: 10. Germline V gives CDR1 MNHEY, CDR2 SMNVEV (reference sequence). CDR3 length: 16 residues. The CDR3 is CASSPDRGRSYTEAFF. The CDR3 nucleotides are TGTGCCAGCAGTCCGGACAGGGGACGGTCCTACACTGAAGCTTTCTTT.

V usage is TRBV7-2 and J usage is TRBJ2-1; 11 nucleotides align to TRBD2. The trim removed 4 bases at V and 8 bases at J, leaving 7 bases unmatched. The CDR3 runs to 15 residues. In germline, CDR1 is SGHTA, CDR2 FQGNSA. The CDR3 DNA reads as TGTGCCAGCAGCTCGCTAGCGGGAGGAGGCGATGAGCAGTTCTTC. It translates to CASSSLAGGGDEQFF.

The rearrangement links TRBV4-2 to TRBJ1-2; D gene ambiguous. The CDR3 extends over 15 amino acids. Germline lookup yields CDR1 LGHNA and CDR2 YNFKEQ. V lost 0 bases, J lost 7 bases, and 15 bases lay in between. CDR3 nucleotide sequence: TGTGCCAGCAGCCAAGAGTCTTACCCGGGGTTTGGCTACACCTTC. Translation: CASSQESYPGFGYTF.

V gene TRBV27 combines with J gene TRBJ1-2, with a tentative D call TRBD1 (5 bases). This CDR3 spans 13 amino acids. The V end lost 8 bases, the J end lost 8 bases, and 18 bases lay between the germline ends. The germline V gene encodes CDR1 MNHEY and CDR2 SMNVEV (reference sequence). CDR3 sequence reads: CASGYKGGAGYTF. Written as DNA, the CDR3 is TGTGCCAGCGGGTACAAGGGCGGGGCAGGCTACACCTTC.

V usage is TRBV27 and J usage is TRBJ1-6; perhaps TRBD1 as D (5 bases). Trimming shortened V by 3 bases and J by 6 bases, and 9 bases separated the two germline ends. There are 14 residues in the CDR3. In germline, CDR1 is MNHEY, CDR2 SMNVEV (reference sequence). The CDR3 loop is CASSFGGVNSPLHF. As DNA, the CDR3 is TGTGCCAGCAGTTTCGGAGGGGTTAATTCACCCCTCCACTTT.

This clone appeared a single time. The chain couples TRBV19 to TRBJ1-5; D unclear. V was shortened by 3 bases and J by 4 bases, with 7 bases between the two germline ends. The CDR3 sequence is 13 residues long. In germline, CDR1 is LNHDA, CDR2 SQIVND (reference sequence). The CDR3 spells CASSIGINQPQHF. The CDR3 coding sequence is TGTGCCAGTAGTATTGGCATTAATCAGCCCCAGCATTTT.

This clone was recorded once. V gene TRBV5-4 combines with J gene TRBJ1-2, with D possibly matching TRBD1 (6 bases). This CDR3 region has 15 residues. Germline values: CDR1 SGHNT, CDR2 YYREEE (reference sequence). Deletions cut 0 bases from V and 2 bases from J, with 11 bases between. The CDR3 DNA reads TGTGCCAGCAGCTTGGCTGCAGGGGTGAACTATGGCTACACCTTC. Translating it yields CASSLAAGVNYGYTF.